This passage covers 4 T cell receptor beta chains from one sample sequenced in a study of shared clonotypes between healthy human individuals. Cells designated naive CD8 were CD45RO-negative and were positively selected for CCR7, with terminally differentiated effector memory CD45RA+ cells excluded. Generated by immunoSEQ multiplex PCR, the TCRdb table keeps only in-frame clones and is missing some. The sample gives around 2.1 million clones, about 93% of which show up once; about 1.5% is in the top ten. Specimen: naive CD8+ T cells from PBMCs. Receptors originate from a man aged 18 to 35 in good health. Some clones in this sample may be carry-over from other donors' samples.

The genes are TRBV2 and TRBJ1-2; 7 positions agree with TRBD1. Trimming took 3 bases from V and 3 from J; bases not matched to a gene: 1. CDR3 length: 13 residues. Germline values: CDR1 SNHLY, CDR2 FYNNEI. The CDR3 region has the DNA TGTGCCAGCAGTGACAGGGGGGACTATGGCTACACCTTC. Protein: CASSDRGDYGYTF.

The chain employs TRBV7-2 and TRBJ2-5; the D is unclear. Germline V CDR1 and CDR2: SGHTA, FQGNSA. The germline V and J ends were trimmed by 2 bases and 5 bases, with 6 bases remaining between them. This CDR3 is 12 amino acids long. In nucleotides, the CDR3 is TGTGCCAGCAGCTTATATGCCGAGACCCAGTACTTC. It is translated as CASSLYAETQYF.

The CDR3 DNA reads TGTGCCAGTAGTCCCCAGGCCGGGAGGTCTGGAAACACCATATATTTT. Its protein is CASSPQAGRSGNTIYF. J is TRBJ1-3 and V is TRBV19; D call uncertain. Trimming stripped 5 bases from V and 1 base from J, with 15 bases between. This CDR3 region has 16 residues. CDR1 is LNHDA and CDR2 is SQIVND in the germline V gene (reference sequence).

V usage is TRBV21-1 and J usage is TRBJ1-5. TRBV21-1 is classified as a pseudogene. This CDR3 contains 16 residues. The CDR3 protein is CASSKPGRPDNQPQHF. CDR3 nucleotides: TGTGCCAGCTCTAAGCCCGGGAGGCCGGACAATCAGCCCCAGCATTTT.